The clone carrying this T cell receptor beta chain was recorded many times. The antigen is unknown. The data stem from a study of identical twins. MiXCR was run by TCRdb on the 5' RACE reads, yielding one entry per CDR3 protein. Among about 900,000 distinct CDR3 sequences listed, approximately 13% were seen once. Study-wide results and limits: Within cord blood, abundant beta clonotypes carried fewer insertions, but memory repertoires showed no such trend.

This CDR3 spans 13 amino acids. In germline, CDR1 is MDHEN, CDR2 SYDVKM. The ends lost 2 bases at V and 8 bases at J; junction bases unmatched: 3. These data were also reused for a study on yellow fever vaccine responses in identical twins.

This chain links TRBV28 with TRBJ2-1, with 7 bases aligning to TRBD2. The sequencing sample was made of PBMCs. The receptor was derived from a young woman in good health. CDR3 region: CASSLAGVDEQFF. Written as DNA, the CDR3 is TGTGCCAGCAGTTTAGCGGGAGTGGATGAGCAGTTCTTC.